This T cell receptor (beta chain) is from a study of cytomegalovirus exposure and HLA in healthy donors. Study information: Counted in an early data release were about 85 million unique TCRs from HLA-typed donors. General study results and limits: A link between a missense DCLRE1C variant and TCR beta V- and J-gene trimming emerged from a later analysis. TCR beta sequences reportedly predicted most subjects' HLA-A and HLA-B alleles accurately.

As for this clone: Its specificity is not known.

Donors showed nominal health when sampled, although they likely had unrecorded immune exposures. The primer mix had 60 Vbeta and 13 Jbeta primers. Here immunoSEQ multiplex PCR was the method, and the copy in TCRdb shows in-frame clones only, minus some. Here the sample spans roughly 200,000 clones, about four fifths being singletons. Germline V gene lookup returns CDR1 MNHNS and CDR2 SASEGT. V was clipped by 6 bases and J by 0 bases; unmatched bases: 5. The CDR3 loop spans 14 amino acids. The sequence was obtained from a girl between 5 and 17 years old in good health and CMV-seropositive. V gene TRBV6-1 combines with J gene TRBJ2-7; TRBD1 matches at 7 bases. Sequenced: PBMCs. The CDR3 DNA reads TGTGCCAGCAGAGCGACAGGGAACTCCTACGAGCAGTACTTC. It specifies CASRATGNSYEQYF.